The clone carrying this T cell receptor beta chain came up a few times. The data stem from a study of patients and donors after allogeneic stem cell transplantation. CDR1 is MGHDK, CDR2 SYGVNS, per germline. The CDR3 spans 14 residues. Trimming stripped 3 bases from V and 1 base from J, with 9 bases between. TCRdb re-called the RT-PCR reads through MiXCR, storing one row per CDR3 protein. The top ten clones hold around 6% of a sample with about a million distinct CDR3 sequences, approximately 18% of them seen once. The sample consisted of blood, either unsorted or a sorted T cell fraction (not recorded which). The TCR sequence derives from a human donor who was either an allogeneic HSCT recipient or a stem cell or donor lymphocyte infusion donor (not recorded which). It is not recorded whose cells these are; they may come from a transplant donor. V usage is TRBV25-1 and J usage is TRBJ2-5; perhaps TRBD1 as D (6 bases). The CDR3 DNA reads as TGTGCCAGCAGTGACCAGGGGAGCCAAGAGACCCAGTACTTC. Translation: CASSDQGSQETQYF. Full variable domain (rest looked up from reference TRBV25-1 and TRBJ2-5): EADIYQTPRYLVIGTGKKITLECSQTMGHDKMYWYQQDPGMELHLIHYSYGVNSTEKGDLSSESTVSRIRTEHFPLTLESARPSHTSQYLCASSDQGSQETQYFGPGTRLLVL.